Included here is one T cell receptor (beta chain) sequence, with context. This clone appeared once. Its antigen target is currently unknown. The record has no base qualities; no much larger clone is one base away. TCRbeta CDR3 regions were sequenced with the immunoSEQ Assay. After extraction, genomic DNA underwent amplification by bias-controlled multiplex PCR, followed by high-throughput sequencing. In the paper's pipeline: Collapsing and filtering of sequences were performed to quantify the absolute abundance of each unique TCRbeta CDR3 region. Usable DNA was measured by amplifying reference genes present in all nucleated cells, and TCRbeta template counts were normalized to that usable DNA to estimate T cell fraction. Repertoire TCRs were annotated as SARS-CoV-2-specific by exact matching of V gene, CDR3 amino acid sequence and J gene to a known reactive TCR set. MIRA supplied the reference SARS-CoV-2 TCR set, which was filtered for enrichment in COVID-19-positive ImmuneCODE repertoires so that public or cross-reactive TCRs were removed. Using the MIRA antigens, annotated TCRs were further analysed by specific ORF or by position within an ORF. Depth was the summed frequency of annotated unique rearrangements, while breadth was defined as annotated unique rearrangements over total unique productive rearrangements. Group comparisons of TCR breadth used two-sided Wilcoxon rank-sum tests. What TCRdb holds here is the immuneACCESS table cut down to in-frame rearrangements. Part of the clones is not present; checked against another copy, under half of the missing clones reflect an unresolved V gene, and the others are unexplained. The D gene and trimming were derived from the DNA, and the V and J assignments and clone size from that table. This sample is represented by some 350,000 clones; approximately 90% of them were singletons. Of the sample, under 4% is held by the ten largest clones.

The trim is 4 bases for V and 7 bases for J, with a gap of 20 bases between the germline ends. Counted from cysteine to phenylalanine, this CDR3 has 15 amino acids. Just CDR3 DNA is preserved here, 45 bases in frame from base 1. CDR1 is given as SGHRS and CDR2 as YFSETQ, both from the germline V gene. This specimen belongs to a study of Ad26.COV2.S vaccination and SARS-CoV-2 variants (dated by TCRdb to the early 2020s). Broadly, across the study: The specificity and breadth of SARS-CoV-2-reactive T cell receptors after Ad26.COV2.S vaccination were assessed by TCRbeta repertoire sequencing. A total of approximately 30 samples were included in the TCR-sequenced set, comprising roughly 19 Ad26.COV2.S vaccine recipients, 5 placebo recipients and 8 SARS-CoV-2 convalescent individuals. What the authors observed across the whole study: Substantial breadth of spike-specific CD8+ and CD4+ T cell responses was reported after vaccination. Vaccine and placebo recipients had similar non-spike TCR breadth, a finding consistent with the vaccine containing only spike. The authors noted that total T cell responses may have been underestimated by the TCR breadth and depth analyses. Spike-specific TCR breadth was higher in Ad26.COV2.S recipients than in placebo recipients (P = 0.0014).

Read against the paper, the sample's time point label means: individuals recovered from natural SARS-CoV-2 infection. The TCR was taken from a human donor who had recovered from COVID-19. The chain couples TRBV5-1 to TRBJ1-2, with the identity of the D gene unclear. This specimen consisted of peripheral blood, obtained after recovery from COVID-19. The DNA sequence reads TGCGCCAGCAGCCATCCTCTCGGATCCGTCGGTGGCTACACCTTC. Its amino acids are CASSHPLGSVGGYTF.